These T cell receptor beta chains were read from a single sample in a study of CD8+ T cells in alopecia areata. This table comes from immunoSEQ multiplex PCR, and its TCRdb copy is limited to in-frame clones, with some not included. This sample has more than 95,000 clones; 50% to 75% occur once, and the top ten carry 25% to 35%. This specimen was CD8+ T cells sorted from blood, taken at week 4, from a patient treated with tofacitinib. These receptors were collected from a human donor with alopecia areata. The CDR3 runs from the conserved cysteine through the conserved F or W. Each record gives: D gene, V gene, clone size, J gene, CDR3 protein, CDR3 DNA. A D gene is named only where the DNA matches it firmly. Rows may omit the clone size; those that give it use once, few, many or a size class.

>NA|TRBV12-5|few|TRBJ2-1
CASAESNNEQFF
TGTGCTAGTGCCGAATCGAACAATGAGCAGTTCTTC
>NA|TRBV30|NA|TRBJ2-5
CAWSTDSAETQYF
TGTGCCTGGAGTACGGACTCAGCAGAGACCCAGTACTTC
>NA|TRBV27|few|TRBJ1-5
CASSWDSNQPQHF
TGTGCCAGCAGTTGGGATAGCAATCAGCCCCAGCATTTT
>NA|TRBV30|once|TRBJ1-2
CAWSVGPGRYYGYTF
TGTGCCTGGAGTGTCGGCCCAGGGCGTTATTATGGCTACACCTTC
>NA|TRBV6-4|few|TRBJ2-6
CASSDSGANVLTF
TGTGCCAGCAGTGACTCTGGGGCCAACGTCCTGACTTTC
>NA|TRBV25-1|NA|TRBJ2-7
CASSDWGRYEQYF
TGTGCCAGCAGTGACTGGGGACGATACGAGCAGTACTTC
>TRBD2|TRBV30|NA|TRBJ2-5
CAWTRTSGQTQYF
TGTGCCTGGACCAGGACTAGCGGACAGACCCAGTACTTC
>NA|TRBV13|NA|TRBJ1-1
CASSLTRQQNTEAFF
TGTGCCAGCAGCTTAACGCGACAGCAGAACACTGAAGCTTTCTTT
>NA|TRBV7-2|NA|TRBJ2-3
CASSLVSDADTQYF
TGTGCCAGCAGCTTAGTTAGCGACGCAGATACGCAGTATTTT
>TRBD2|TRBV7-9|few|TRBJ2-5
CASSSLAAGQETQYF
TGTGCCAGCAGCTCCCTAGCGGCGGGCCAAGAGACCCAGTACTTC
>NA|TRBV7-9|NA|TRBJ2-3
CASRGDGATDTQYF
TGTGCCAGCAGAGGGGACGGCGCGACAGATACGCAGTATTTT
>TRBD1|TRBV2|NA|TRBJ2-6
CASMGTGANVVTF
TGTGCCAGCATGGGAACAGGGGCCAACGTTGTGACTTTC
>NA|TRBV10-3|NA|TRBJ2-4
CAISESGTIGDIQYF
TGTGCCATCAGTGAATCCGGGACAATCGGAGACATTCAGTACTTC
>NA|TRBV4-1|NA|TRBJ1-1
CASSQVGDTEAFF
TGCGCCAGCAGCCAAGTAGGGGACACTGAAGCTTTCTTT
>NA|TRBV6-5|few|TRBJ1-1
CASSYSQDLNTEAFF
TGTGCCAGCAGTTACTCCCAGGACCTGAACACTGAAGCTTTCTTT
>TRBD1|TRBV30|NA|TRBJ2-7
CAWTGGSYEQYF
TGTGCCTGGACAGGGGGCTCCTACGAGCAGTACTTC
>NA|TRBV29-1|NA|TRBJ2-2
CSVRQVTGELFF
TGCAGCGTCCGACAGGTTACCGGGGAGCTGTTTTTT
>NA|TRBV29-1|once|TRBJ1-2
CSVWVSYGYTF
TGCAGCGTTTGGGTCTCGTATGGCTACACCTTC
>NA|TRBV29-1|NA|TRBJ1-3
CSVWAGTRSRGNTIYF
TGCAGCGTTTGGGCAGGGACTAGATCTCGTGGAAACACCATATATTTT
>NA|TRBV4-1|NA|TRBJ2-7
CASSQGLGGYEQYF
TGCGCCAGCAGCCAAGGACTAGGGGGCTACGAGCAGTACTTC
>NA|TRBV23-1|NA|TRBJ1-5
CASSHLVQPQHF
TGCGCCAGCAGTCATTTGGTTCAGCCCCAGCATTTT
>NA|TRBV5-1|few|TRBJ1-5
CASSLAGSNQPQHF
TGCGCCAGCAGCTTGGCAGGGAGCAATCAGCCCCAGCATTTT
>TRBD1|TRBV30|NA|TRBJ1-1
CAWGTVSTEAFF
TGTGCCTGGGGGACAGTAAGCACTGAAGCTTTCTTT
>NA|TRBV29-1|few|TRBJ2-1
CSVEGLYNEQFF
TGCAGCGTTGAGGGCCTTTACAATGAGCAGTTCTTC
>TRBD1|TRBV29-1|NA|TRBJ2-5
CSLSPGQGLQETQYF
TGCAGCCTTAGCCCGGGACAGGGACTCCAAGAGACCCAGTACTTC
>NA|TRBV23-1|NA|TRBJ2-7
CASSQSGVPVREYEQYF
TGCGCCAGCAGTCAATCGGGGGTTCCCGTGCGCGAATACGAGCAGTACTTC
>NA|TRBV29-1|NA|TRBJ1-2
CSVEWDNTLVYTF
TGCAGCGTTGAATGGGACAATACCTTAGTCTACACCTTC
>NA|TRBV5-6|few|TRBJ1-1
CASSLVPNTEAFF
TGTGCCAGCAGCTTGGTGCCGAACACTGAAGCTTTCTTT
>TRBD1|TRBV7-9|NA|TRBJ2-1
CASSFGQGAANEQFF
TGTGCCAGCAGCTTCGGCCAGGGGGCCGCCAATGAGCAGTTCTTC
>NA|TRBV5-4|few|TRBJ2-3
CASRYGSTGSTDTQYF
TGTGCCAGCAGATACGGGTCCACTGGAAGCACAGATACGCAGTATTTT
>NA|TRBV11-2|NA|TRBJ1-2
CASSGSHYGYTF
TGTGCCAGCAGCGGATCGCACTATGGCTACACCTTC
>NA|TRBV29-1|NA|TRBJ2-5
CSVRGGAWTQNQETQYF
TGCAGCGTCAGGGGGGGGGCCTGGACCCAAAATCAAGAGACCCAGTACTTC
>NA|TRBV7-8|NA|TRBJ2-7
CASSPSPDLYEQYF
TGTGCCAGCAGCCCTTCCCCGGACCTATACGAGCAGTACTTC
>NA|TRBV21-1|NA|TRBJ1-6
CASSRQDLHF
TGTGCCAGCAGTAGACAGGATCTCCACTTT
>NA|TRBV7-2|NA|TRBJ1-2
CASSEKTQGPWGYGYTF
TGTGCCAGCAGCGAAAAAACACAGGGCCCCTGGGGTTATGGCTACACCTTC
>TRBD1|TRBV4-1|NA|TRBJ2-5
CASSQGVATGDPQYF
TGCGCCAGCAGCCAAGGGGTGGCGACAGGGGATCCCCAGTACTTC
>NA|TRBV10-3|NA|TRBJ2-3
CAIRPGEMTDTQYF
TGTGCCATCCGACCGGGGGAAATGACAGATACGCAGTATTTT
>NA|TRBV28|NA|TRBJ2-5
CASTSQGQETQYF
TGTGCCAGCACATCCCAGGGGCAAGAGACCCAGTACTTC
>TRBD1|TRBV29-1|NA|TRBJ1-3
CSVSQGAVNTIYF
TGCAGCGTTTCTCAGGGGGCTGTAAACACCATATATTTT
>NA|TRBV23-1|NA|TRBJ1-6
CASLTGGKSYNSPLHF
TGCGCCAGCCTCACAGGAGGGAAATCTTATAATTCACCCCTCCACTTT
>TRBD1|TRBV4-1|NA|TRBJ1-1
CASSTGTETEAFF
TGCGCCAGCAGCACTGGGACAGAGACTGAAGCTTTCTTT
>NA|TRBV5-1|NA|TRBJ1-1
CASSLLAERVGDTEAFF
TGCGCCAGCAGCTTGTTGGCGGAGCGGGTGGGTGACACTGAAGCTTTCTTT
>TRBD2|TRBV7-8|NA|TRBJ2-1
CASSSRLADEQFF
TGTGCCAGCAGCTCCCGACTAGCGGATGAGCAGTTCTTC
>NA|TRBV19|NA|TRBJ1-5
CASSIAAQSNQPQHF
TGTGCCAGTAGTATAGCTGCACAAAGCAATCAGCCCCAGCATTTT
>NA|TRBV28|few|TRBJ1-2
CASSFSFGGYTF
TGTGCCAGCTCCTTCTCGTTCGGCGGCTACACCTTC
>NA|TRBV2|NA|TRBJ1-6
CAGEDSENSPLHF
TGTGCCGGGGAAGACAGTGAAAATTCACCCCTCCACTTT
>NA|TRBV25-1|NA|TRBJ1-1
CASSVTVNTEAFF
TGTGCCAGCAGCGTCACAGTGAACACTGAAGCTTTCTTT
>NA|TRBV27|NA|TRBJ1-5
CASSTQGYSNQPQHF
TGTGCCAGCAGTACGCAGGGTTATAGCAATCAGCCCCAGCATTTT
>NA|TRBV5-6|NA|TRBJ1-1
CASSWWGNTEAFF
TGTGCCAGCAGCTGGTGGGGGAACACTGAAGCTTTCTTT
>TRBD2|TRBV27|few|TRBJ2-7
CASSSILAGGADEQYF
TGTGCCAGCAGTTCCATCCTAGCGGGGGGGGCCGACGAGCAGTACTTC
>TRBD1|TRBV30|once|TRBJ1-5
CAWSVGQGHQPQHF
TGTGCCTGGAGTGTAGGACAGGGTCATCAGCCCCAGCATTTT
>TRBD2|TRBV29-1|NA|TRBJ2-3
CSVFGTSDWQADTQYF
TGCAGCGTTTTTGGGACTAGCGACTGGCAAGCAGATACGCAGTATTTT
>TRBD2|TRBV29-1|few|TRBJ2-1
CSVEPRLASYNEQFF
TGCAGCGTTGAACCAAGACTAGCCAGCTACAATGAGCAGTTCTTC
>NA|TRBV29-1|few|TRBJ2-7
CSVSHDGYEQYF
TGCAGCGTTTCTCACGACGGCTACGAGCAGTACTTC
>NA|TRBV28|NA|TRBJ1-4
CASSRLPGRPEVELFF
TGTGCCAGCAGTCGATTGCCAGGCCGCCCCGAAGTGGAACTGTTTTTT